This TCR beta chain is from a study of shared clonotypes between healthy human individuals (dated by TCRdb to 2020 to 2022). Study-wide context: A couple of women and three men aged 18 to 49 years were included in the cohort. Per donor, three plates each were used for CD4 naive and CD4 memory, two for CD8 naive, and one for CD8 memory. Blood TCR repertoires of five healthy adults were deeply sequenced to estimate repertoire size and the extent of clonotype sharing between individuals. Libraries were prepared and TCR repertoires were sequenced by different laboratories using diverse techniques, in order to increase sequencing depth and limit assay-specific biases. Per donor, leukapheresis produced somewhere between about 0.9 and 9.5 billion PBMCs. What the authors observed across the whole study: Naive subsets generally had larger estimated clonotype richness than memory subsets. Based on pairwise subsampling, the degree of clonotype sharing among donors was expected to be affected by sequencing depth. Compared with non-shared clonotypes, the clonotypes found in all four sorted-subset donors had higher generation probabilities. Even with the large sequencing depth, rarefaction of the sorted-subset datasets indicated that sequencing was incomplete. Approximately 5% of naive CD4, roughly 3.6% of naive CD8, about 2.5% of memory CD4, and roughly 0.4% of memory CD8 clonotypes were shared across four donors. Because the study included a small number of donors, the genetic and exposure-history diversity represented was limited. Only blood was sampled, and tissue TCR repertoires likely differ from those in blood.

V lost 6 bases and J lost 6 bases, and the count of bases not matched to a germline gene is 16. There are 18 amino acids in the CDR3, from cysteine to phenylalanine inclusive. Of all the DNA, just the CDR3 is kept, 54 bases in frame from base 1. From a lookup of the germline V gene (reference sequence), CDR1 and CDR2 are MNHEY and SMNVEV. The donors were healthy, HIV-negative adults who had no recently reported acute infections or vaccinations. Every donor was a Caucasian adult living in Nashville, Tennessee, USA. Magnetic negative selection was used to enrich CD4+ T cells, after which naive cells were positively selected on CD45RA and the negative fraction became the memory subset. Blood was collected by leukapheresis, and PBMCs were isolated by Ficoll-Histopaque density gradient centrifugation and then cryopreserved in liquid nitrogen vapor phase. Purity and quantity of every magnetically sorted T cell population were checked by analytical flow cytometry. Genomic DNA was isolated from every sorted fraction and measured by UV absorbance on a Nanodrop 2000c.

On this clone itself: Its antigen target is currently unknown. No per-base quality is available; no much larger clone lies one base away.

Using the deep immunoSEQ assay, TCR CDR3 regions were amplified from genomic DNA by multiplex PCR. For each cell subset, the extracted genomic DNA was distributed evenly across all wells of several immunoSEQ 96-well plates, and each plate served as one replicate. For sorted subsets, about 200 ng genomic DNA, equal to about 30,000 T cell genomes, was loaded into each replicate PCR. Purified libraries were quantified with a Qubit 3.0 fluorometer, sized on a Bioanalyzer 2100, and re-quantified with the KAPA Library Quantification kit. Each immunoSEQ 96-well plate was sequenced on its own single-read 150-cycle Illumina NextSeq 550 flow cell. The original pipeline was this. The immunoSEQ output contained only junctional sequences without quality scores, so filtering could not match that applied to full-length reads. To assign V/J genes and CDR3, sequences were annotated against IMGT germline references using PyIR, a Python wrapper for IgBLAST v1.9. Reads were removed for weak V/J assignments (E-value above 1e-6), missing CDR3, stop codons, out-of-frame junctions, or ambiguous translated residues. V3J clonotypes were defined by identical inferred V gene, J gene, and CDR3 amino acid sequence. The percentage overlap between two repertoires was calculated by dividing the number of shared unique clonotypes by the size of the smaller repertoire. Richness of each repertoire was evaluated using RTK rarefaction, the Chao1 estimator, and Recon v2.1 estimates of unobserved clonotypes. For all TCRbeta clonotypes obtained by the gDNA method from several donors, generation probabilities were computed with OLGA. TCRdb holds this immuneACCESS table with in-frame rearrangements only. Some clones are missing; in checked studies, unresolved V genes explain under half, and the rest has no known cause. The V and J calls and clone size are taken from that table; D and trimming were inferred from the DNA. This sample is represented by around 940,000 clones; approximately 76% of them were singletons. The ten biggest clones cover nearly 1.5% of the sample.

The sequenced material came from memory CD4+ T cells sorted from blood. The cell subset or site label, as the study defines it: CD45RA-negative fraction. The clonotype originates from a man between 18 and 35 years old in good health. The receptor chain draws on TRBV27 and TRBJ2-7; a stretch of 14 junction bases matches TRBD2. The CDR3 protein sequence reads: CASRPPGLAGVLASEQYF. Read as DNA, the sequence is TGTGCCAGCAGACCCCCGGGACTAGCGGGAGTTCTGGCCTCCGAGCAGTACTTC.